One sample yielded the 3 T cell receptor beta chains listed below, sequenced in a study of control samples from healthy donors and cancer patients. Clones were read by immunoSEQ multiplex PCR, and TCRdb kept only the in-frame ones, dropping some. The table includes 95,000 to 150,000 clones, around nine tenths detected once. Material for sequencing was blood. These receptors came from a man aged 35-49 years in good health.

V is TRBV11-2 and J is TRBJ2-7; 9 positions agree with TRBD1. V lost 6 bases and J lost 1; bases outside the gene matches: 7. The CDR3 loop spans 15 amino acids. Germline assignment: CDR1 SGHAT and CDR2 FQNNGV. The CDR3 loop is CASRLWTGASYEQYF. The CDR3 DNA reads TGTGCCAGCAGGTTATGGACAGGGGCTTCCTACGAGCAGTACTTC.

The CDR3 protein is CATSRAGLAGDTQYF. The CDR3 DNA reads TGTGCCACCTCAAGAGCGGGACTAGCTGGAGATACGCAGTATTTT. The J gene is TRBJ2-3, the V gene TRBV6-5; 9 bases line up with TRBD2. Trimming cost V 10 bases and J 5 bases; bases outside gene matches: 13. CDR3 length: 15 amino acids. CDR1 and CDR2 (germline): MNHEY, SVGAGI.

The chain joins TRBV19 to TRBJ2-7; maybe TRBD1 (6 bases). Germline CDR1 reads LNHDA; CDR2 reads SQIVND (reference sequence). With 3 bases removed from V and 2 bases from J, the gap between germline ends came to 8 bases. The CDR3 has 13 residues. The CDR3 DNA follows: TGTGCCAGTAGTATTCGGACAGCCTACGAGCAGTACTTC. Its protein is CASSIRTAYEQYF.